This T cell receptor (beta chain) was recorded in a study of blood T cell repertoires in COVID-19. Looking at the study overall: Sites across the United States, Italy and Spain contributed samples from acute and convalescent COVID-19. T cells, B-cell-depleted T cells, or PBMCs supplied cDNA or gDNA.

Authors' analysis steps: Scientists estimated how many nucleated cells there were by amplifying reference gene primers. Produced via immunoSEQ multiplex PCR; TCRdb's table is partial and in-frame only. That table supplies the V and J calls and clone size; D and trimming were determined from the DNA. Of fewer than 80,000 clones listed, over 70% are singletons. Per germline, CDR1 LNHDA and CDR2 SQIVND (reference sequence). The CDR3 consists of 14 residues. V gave up 3 bases and J gave up 6 bases; unmatched junction bases: 4. Sequencing input: peripheral blood. This clonotype originated in a man in his sixties with acute or convalescent COVID-19. The chain employs TRBV19 and TRBJ1-5; 8 positions agree with TRBD1. CDR3 bases: TGTGCCAGTAGTATGGACAGGGAAACTCAGCCCCAGCATTTT. Translated, it gives CASSMDRETQPQHF.